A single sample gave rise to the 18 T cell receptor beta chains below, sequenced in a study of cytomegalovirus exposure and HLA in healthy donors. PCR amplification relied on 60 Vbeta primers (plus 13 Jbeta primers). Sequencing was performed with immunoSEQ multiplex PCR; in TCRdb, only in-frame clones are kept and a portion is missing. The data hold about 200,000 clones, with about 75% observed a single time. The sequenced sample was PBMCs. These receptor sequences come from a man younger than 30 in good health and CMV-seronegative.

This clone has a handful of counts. The CDR3 DNA reads as TGTGCCAGCAGGAGGAACACCGGGGAGCTGTTTTTT. This codes for CASRRNTGELFF. The chain recombines TRBV6-5 with TRBJ2-2; D gene ambiguous. CDR1 is MNHEY and CDR2 is SVGAGI in the germline V gene. The CDR3 is made up of 12 amino acids. Trimming took off 6 bases at V and 1 base at J, with 3 bases between the two ends.

DNA of the CDR3: TGTGCCAGTAGGACGGACAGAAACCCCGGGAATGGTGGCTACACCTTC. Protein product: CASRTDRNPGNGGYTF. V usage is TRBV19 and J usage is TRBJ1-2, with a possible D match to TRBD1 (6 bases). The CDR3 extends over 16 amino acids. With 6 bases removed from V and 7 bases from J, the gap between germline ends came to 24 bases. CDR1 and CDR2 (germline): LNHDA, SQIVND (reference sequence).

For the CDR3, the DNA is TGTGCCAGTAGTATCGGGACTAGGGGGCCTGAGCAGTTCTTC. This gives the protein CASSIGTRGPEQFF. The chain employs TRBV19 and TRBJ2-1, with D possibly TRBD2 on 8 matching bases. Between the trimmed V and J ends, which lost 3 bases and 9 bases, there was a span of 15 bases. The germline gives CDR1 LNHDA, CDR2 SQIVND (reference sequence). The CDR3 covers 14 residues. Based on the CDR3 plus reference TRBV19 and TRBJ2-1, the full variable domain is DGGITQSPKYLFRKEGQNVTLSCEQNLNHDAMYWYRQDPGQGLRLIYYSQIVNDFQKGDIAEGYSVSREKKESFPLTVTSAQKNPTAFYLCASSIGTRGPEQFFGPGTRLTVL.

CDR3 coding DNA: TGTGCCAGCAATAAAGCGGGAGACCACACCGGGGAGCTGTTTTTT. Its translation: CASNKAGDHTGELFF. The chain links TRBV2 to TRBJ2-2; 8 bases fit TRBD2. The germline V gene has CDR1 SNHLY and CDR2 FYNNEI. The CDR3 is made up of 15 amino acids. V lost 7 bases and J lost 3; bases outside the gene matches: 7.

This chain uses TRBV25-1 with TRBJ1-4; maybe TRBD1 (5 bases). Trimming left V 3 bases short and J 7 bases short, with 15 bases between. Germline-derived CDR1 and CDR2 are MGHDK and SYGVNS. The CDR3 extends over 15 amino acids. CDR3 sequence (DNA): TGTGCCAGCAGTGATTCGGGGGGTTATGGTGAAAAACTGTTTTTT. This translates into CASSDSGGYGEKLFF.

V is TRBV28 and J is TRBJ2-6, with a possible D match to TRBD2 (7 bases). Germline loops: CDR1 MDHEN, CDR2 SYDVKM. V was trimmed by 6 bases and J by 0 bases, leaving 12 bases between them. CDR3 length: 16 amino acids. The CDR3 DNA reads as TGTGCCAGCAGGGGGGAGGGGGGCTCTGGGGCCAACGTCCTGACTTTC. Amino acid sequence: CASRGEGGSGANVLTF.

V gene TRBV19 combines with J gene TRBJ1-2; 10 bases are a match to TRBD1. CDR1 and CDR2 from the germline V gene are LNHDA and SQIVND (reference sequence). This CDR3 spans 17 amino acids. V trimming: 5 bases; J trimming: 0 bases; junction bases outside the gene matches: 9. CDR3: CASSGWRQGATNYGYTF. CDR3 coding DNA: TGTGCCAGTAGTGGTTGGAGACAGGGGGCAACTAACTATGGCTACACCTTC.

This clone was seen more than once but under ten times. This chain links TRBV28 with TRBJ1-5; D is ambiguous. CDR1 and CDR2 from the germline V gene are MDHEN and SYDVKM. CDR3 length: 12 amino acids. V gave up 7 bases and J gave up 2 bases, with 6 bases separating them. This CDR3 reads CASISGNQPQHF. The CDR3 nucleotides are TGTGCCAGCATCTCGGGCAATCAGCCCCAGCATTTT. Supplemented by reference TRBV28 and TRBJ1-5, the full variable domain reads DVKVTQSSRYLVKRTGEKVFLECVQDMDHENMFWYRQDPGLGLRLIYFSYDVKMKEKGDIPEGYSVSREKKERFSLILESASTNQTSMYLCASISGNQPQHFGDGTRLSIL.

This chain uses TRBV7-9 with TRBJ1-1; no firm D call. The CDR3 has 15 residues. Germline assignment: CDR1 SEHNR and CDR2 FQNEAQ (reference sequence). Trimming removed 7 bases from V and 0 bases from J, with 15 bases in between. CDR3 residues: CASTSSGTLNTEAFF. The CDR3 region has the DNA TGTGCCAGCACCTCATCTGGCACCTTGAACACTGAAGCTTTCTTT.

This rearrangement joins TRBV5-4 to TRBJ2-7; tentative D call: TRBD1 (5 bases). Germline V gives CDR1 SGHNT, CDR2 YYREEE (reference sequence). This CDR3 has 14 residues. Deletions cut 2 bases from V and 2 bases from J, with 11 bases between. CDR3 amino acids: CASSFGQGTYEQYF. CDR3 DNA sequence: TGTGCCAGCAGCTTTGGGCAGGGTACCTACGAGCAGTACTTC.

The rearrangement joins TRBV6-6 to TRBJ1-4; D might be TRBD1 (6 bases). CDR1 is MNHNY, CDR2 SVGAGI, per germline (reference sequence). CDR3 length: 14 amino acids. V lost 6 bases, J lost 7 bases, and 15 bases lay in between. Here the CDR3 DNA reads TGTGCCAGCAGACCAACAGGGAGGGGTGAAAAACTGTTTTTT. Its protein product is CASRPTGRGEKLFF.

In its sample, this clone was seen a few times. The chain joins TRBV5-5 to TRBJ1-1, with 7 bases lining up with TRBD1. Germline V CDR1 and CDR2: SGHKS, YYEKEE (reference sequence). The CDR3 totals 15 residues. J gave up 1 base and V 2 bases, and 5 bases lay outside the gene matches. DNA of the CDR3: TGTGCCAGCAGCTTAGATTGGACAGGGAACACTGAAGCTTTCTTT. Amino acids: CASSLDWTGNTEAFF.

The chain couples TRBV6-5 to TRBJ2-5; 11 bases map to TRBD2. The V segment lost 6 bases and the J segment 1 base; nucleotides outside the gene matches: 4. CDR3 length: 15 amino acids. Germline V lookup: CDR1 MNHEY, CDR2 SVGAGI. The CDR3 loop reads CASRGLAGGQETQYF. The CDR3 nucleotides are TGTGCCAGCAGAGGACTAGCGGGCGGCCAAGAGACCCAGTACTTC.

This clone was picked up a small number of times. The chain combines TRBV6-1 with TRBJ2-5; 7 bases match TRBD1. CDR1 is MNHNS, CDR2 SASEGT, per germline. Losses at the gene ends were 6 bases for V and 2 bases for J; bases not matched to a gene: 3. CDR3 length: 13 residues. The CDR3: CASSPGQQETQYF. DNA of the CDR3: TGTGCCAGCAGCCCGGGACAGCAAGAGACCCAGTACTTC.

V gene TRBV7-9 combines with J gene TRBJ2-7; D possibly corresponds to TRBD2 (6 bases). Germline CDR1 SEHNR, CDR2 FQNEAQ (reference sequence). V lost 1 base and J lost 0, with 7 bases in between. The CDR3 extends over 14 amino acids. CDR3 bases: TGTGCCAGCAGCTTAGGGGGGGACTCCTACGAGCAGTACTTC. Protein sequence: CASSLGGDSYEQYF.

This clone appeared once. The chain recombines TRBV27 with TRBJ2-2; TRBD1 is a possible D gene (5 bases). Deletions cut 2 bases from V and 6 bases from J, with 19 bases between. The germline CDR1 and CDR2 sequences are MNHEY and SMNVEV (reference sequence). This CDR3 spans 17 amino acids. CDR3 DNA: TGTGCCAGCAGTTTAACGACAGTTTACGGAAAAGCCGGGGAGCTGTTTTTT. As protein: CASSLTTVYGKAGELFF.

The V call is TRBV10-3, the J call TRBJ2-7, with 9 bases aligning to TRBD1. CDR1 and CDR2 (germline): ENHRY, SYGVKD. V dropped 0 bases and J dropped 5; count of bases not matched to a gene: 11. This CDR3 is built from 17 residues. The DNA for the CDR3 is TGTGCCATCAGTGAGTCATCGACCCGGGACAGGGATCACGAGCAGTACTTC. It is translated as CAISESSTRDRDHEQYF.

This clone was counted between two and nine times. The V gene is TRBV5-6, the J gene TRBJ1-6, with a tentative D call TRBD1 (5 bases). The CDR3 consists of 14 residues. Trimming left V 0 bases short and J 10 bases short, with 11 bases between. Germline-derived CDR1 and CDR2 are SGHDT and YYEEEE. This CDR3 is CASSLGRGSSPLHF. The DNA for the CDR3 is TGTGCCAGCAGCTTGGGGAGGGGTTCGTCACCCCTCCACTTT.